A single sample is the source of the 26 T cell receptor beta chains below, sequenced in a study of CD8 T cells in Susac syndrome. The RNA, about 0.45 to 1 ug, was put through reverse transcription using random hexamers. Via MiXCR, TCRdb re-called the immunoSEQ multiplex PCR reads, giving one row per CDR3 protein. The sample has approximately 300,000 distinct CDR3 sequences; approximately 85% are singletons. The sample comprised CD8+ T cells from PBMCs. The receptors shown here come from a human donor with multiple sclerosis.

The V gene is TRBV7-9, the J gene TRBJ2-3, with 11 bases aligning to TRBD2. V was clipped by 10 bases and J by 2 bases; unmatched bases: 8. Germline values: CDR1 SEHNR, CDR2 FQNEAQ (reference sequence). This CDR3 is 15 amino acids long. The CDR3 region is CATILAGVPTDTQYF. In nucleotides, the CDR3 is TGTGCCACCATACTAGCGGGAGTCCCCACAGATACGCAGTATTTT.

This sequence joins TRBV6-5 and TRBJ2-3; 7 nucleotides agree with TRBD2. The CDR3 has 20 amino acids. The V segment lost 0 bases and the J segment 0 bases; nucleotides outside the gene matches: 15. Germline V gene data show CDR1 as MNHEY and CDR2 as SVGAGI. Here the CDR3 DNA reads TGTGCCAGCAGTTACTCGATGGGTAGCGGGCCCTTAGGGAGCACAGATACGCAGTATTTT. Translating gives CASSYSMGSGPLGSTDTQYF.

This clonotype has more than one count but fewer than ten. The chain combines TRBV20-1 with TRBJ2-7, with 9 bases that match TRBD2. The junction had 12 bases not matched to a gene; V was cut back by 0 bases and J by 0 bases. Germline lookup yields CDR1 DFQATT and CDR2 SNEGSKA (reference sequence). CDR3 length equals 18 residues. CDR3: CSARDQETSGLRSYEQYF. The CDR3 DNA reads as TGCAGTGCTAGAGATCAGGAGACTAGCGGCCTCCGCTCCTACGAGCAGTACTTC.

This clonotype appeared a single time. The rearrangement joins TRBV20-1 to TRBJ2-7; D call uncertain. Trimming shortened V by 0 bases and J by 5 bases, and 11 bases separated the two germline ends. CDR1 DFQATT and CDR2 SNEGSKA come from the germline V gene (reference sequence). CDR3 size: 13 residues. Written as DNA, the CDR3 is TGCAGTGCTAGAGATTTTCCGTCCAACGAGCAGTACTTC. Amino acids: CSARDFPSNEQYF.

The V call is TRBV10-2, the J call TRBJ1-4, with 9 positions matching TRBD1. The germline CDR1 and CDR2 sequences are WSHSY and SAAADI. V was clipped by 3 bases and J by 0 bases; unmatched bases: 8. CDR3 size: 18 residues. The CDR3 loop is CASSDSGTGRSTNEKLFF. The CDR3 DNA reads as TGCGCCAGCAGTGATAGTGGGACAGGGCGATCAACTAATGAAAAACTGTTTTTT.

V gene TRBV7-9 combines with J gene TRBJ2-6; no firm D call. The CDR3 totals 13 residues. Germline lookup yields CDR1 SEHNR and CDR2 FQNEAQ (reference sequence). The ends were cut back, 11 bases at V and 4 bases at J, with 12 bases in the middle. The chain's CDR3 is CAVGVPGANVLTF. The CDR3 DNA follows: TGTGCCGTCGGAGTCCCCGGGGCCAACGTCCTGACTTTC.

The chain uses TRBV7-9 and TRBJ2-7, with 9 nucleotides matching TRBD2. Germline V gene sequence: CDR1 SEHNR, CDR2 FQNEAQ (reference sequence). This CDR3 spans 16 amino acids. Losses at the gene ends were 1 base for V and 3 bases for J; bases not matched to a gene: 7. The CDR3 bases are TGTGCCAGCAGCTTAGGGCTAGCGGGATCGAACTACGAGCAGTACTTC. It specifies CASSLGLAGSNYEQYF.

The chain carries TRBV10-2 and TRBJ2-7; D call uncertain. Per germline, CDR1 WSHSY and CDR2 SAAADI. This CDR3 is built from 16 residues. V lost 0 bases and J 0 bases, leaving 12 bases between the germline ends. The CDR3 spells CASSESTFTASYEQYF. As DNA, the CDR3 is TGCGCCAGCAGTGAGTCGACCTTTACAGCCTCCTACGAGCAGTACTTC.

The chain uses TRBV7-8 and TRBJ2-2; TRBD1 might be the D (5 bases). Germline loops: CDR1 SGHVS, CDR2 FQNEAQ. The CDR3 is 13 amino acids. The V end lost 8 bases, the J end lost 5 bases, and 12 bases lay between the germline ends. In DNA form, the CDR3 reads TGTGCCAGCCGATACAGGCCGACCGGGGAGCTGTTTTTT. Translation gives CASRYRPTGELFF.

This clonotype was observed a few times. The J gene is TRBJ2-1, the V gene TRBV27; no reliable D call. In germline, CDR1 is MNHEY, CDR2 SMNVEV (reference sequence). The CDR3 is made up of 13 amino acids. Deletions cut 8 bases from V and 0 bases from J, with 8 bases between. The CDR3 here is CASSWGSYNEQFF. The DNA for the CDR3 is TGTGCCAGCTCCTGGGGCTCCTACAATGAGCAGTTCTTC.

This clonotype was detected only once. V gene TRBV6-5 combines with J gene TRBJ2-2; the D gene could be TRBD1 or TRBD2 (6 bases each). V gave up 5 bases and J gave up 2 bases, with 9 bases separating them. This CDR3 comprises 14 residues. CDR1 MNHEY and CDR2 SVGAGI come from the germline V gene. The CDR3 nucleotides read TGTGCCAGCAGTCCGGGGGCAAACACCGGGGAGCTGTTTTTT. Translated: CASSPGANTGELFF.

The rearrangement links TRBV13 to TRBJ2-1; possibly TRBD2 for D (5 bases). The germline CDR1 and CDR2 sequences are PRHDT and FYEKMQ (reference sequence). The CDR3 has 15 residues. V gave up 0 bases and J gave up 6 bases, with 12 bases separating them. The CDR3 here is CASSLGPGEGNEQFF. Written as DNA, the CDR3 is TGTGCCAGCAGCTTAGGCCCCGGGGAAGGCAATGAGCAGTTCTTC.

The chain is built from TRBV29-1 and TRBJ2-1; TRBD2 aligns across 7 bases. This CDR3 has 15 residues. Losses at the gene ends were 1 base for V and 6 bases for J; bases not matched to a gene: 9. Germline CDR1 SQVTM, CDR2 ANQGSEA. The CDR3 DNA is TGCAGCGTTGAAGCTATCGGACTAGACACCAATGAGCAGTTCTTC. It encodes CSVEAIGLDTNEQFF.

The chain uses TRBV7-2 and TRBJ2-7; TRBD2 matches 8 bases. Trimming removed 8 bases from V and 5 bases from J; junction bases left unmatched: 17. This CDR3 is built from 16 residues. From germline, CDR1 is SGHTA and CDR2 FQGNSA. Here the CDR3 reads CASFGGGGRRSDEQYF. Written as DNA, the CDR3 is TGTGCCAGCTTTGGAGGCGGCGGGAGGCGTAGTGACGAGCAGTACTTC.

The CDR3 DNA reads as TGTGCCAGTAGTGACTTGACAGGGAACCTCTACAATGAGCAGTTCTTC. Protein sequence: CASSDLTGNLYNEQFF. V is TRBV19 and J is TRBJ2-1; 7 bases are a match to TRBD1. The germline V gene encodes CDR1 LNHDA and CDR2 SQIVND (reference sequence). The CDR3 runs to 16 residues. J was trimmed by 3 bases and V by 5 bases; bases with no gene match: 10.

The V gene is TRBV29-1, the J gene TRBJ1-2; no firm D call. This CDR3 is built from 12 residues. CDR1 SQVTM and CDR2 ANQGSEA come from the germline V gene. V was trimmed by 3 bases and J by 3 bases, leaving 8 bases between them. CDR3 loop: CSVEMSDYGYTF. CDR3 bases: TGCAGCGTTGAGATGAGCGACTATGGCTACACCTTC.

V gene TRBV5-6 combines with J gene TRBJ1-5, with D perhaps matching TRBD1 (6 bases). This CDR3 spans 16 amino acids. The germline CDR1 and CDR2 sequences are SGHDT and YYEEEE. V was clipped by 3 bases and J by 0 bases, with 13 bases between them. DNA of the CDR3: TGTGCCAGCAGCTCATCAGGGGCCCTTAGCAATCAGCCCCAGCATTTT. This codes for CASSSSGALSNQPQHF.

The V call is TRBV15, the J call TRBJ1-4; D gene unclear. The CDR3 totals 16 residues. Germline V gene lookup returns CDR1 LNHNV and CDR2 YYDKDF (reference sequence). V was pared by 0 bases and J by 5 bases, with 13 bases between. This CDR3 is CATSRDRATGNEKLFF. CDR3 bases: TGTGCCACCAGCAGAGATCGGGCGACGGGGAATGAAAAACTGTTTTTT.

V usage is TRBV5-1 and J usage is TRBJ1-1; D is possibly TRBD1 (6 bases). The CDR3 runs to 12 residues. Germline V gene sequence: CDR1 SGHRS, CDR2 YFSETQ. The germline V and J ends were trimmed by 5 bases and 6 bases, with 11 bases remaining between them. The CDR3 DNA reads TGCGCCAGCAGAAAGGAGGGGGCTGAAGCTTTCTTT. This gives the protein CASRKEGAEAFF.

The rearrangement links TRBV28 to TRBJ2-3, with D perhaps TRBD2 (5 bases). Deletions cut 3 bases from V and 1 base from J, with 11 bases between. CDR1 and CDR2 (germline): MDHEN, SYDVKM. This CDR3 has 15 residues. The CDR3 DNA reads TGTGCCAGCAGTTTCTCTAGCCCGGGCACAGATACGCAGTATTTT. As protein: CASSFSSPGTDTQYF.

The gene calls are TRBV6-5 and TRBJ2-1, with 8 nucleotides matching TRBD2. CDR3 length: 18 residues. Per germline, CDR1 MNHEY and CDR2 SVGAGI. With V trimmed by 4 bases and J by 1 base, 12 bases remained unmatched. The CDR3 loop reads CASSFSPLVAGSYNEQFF. The DNA for the CDR3 is TGTGCCAGCAGTTTTTCCCCGTTAGTAGCGGGATCCTACAATGAGCAGTTCTTC.

V and J are TRBV9 and TRBJ1-1; D is perhaps TRBD1 (5 bases). Trimming pared 3 bases from V and 0 bases from J, leaving 9 bases between. The CDR3 contains 14 residues. Germline lookup yields CDR1 SGDLS and CDR2 YYNGEE. The CDR3 DNA is TGTGCCAGCAGCGAGGGGTCTATGAACACTGAAGCTTTCTTT. Protein: CASSEGSMNTEAFF.

This clonotype was picked up a small number of times. This chain connects TRBV28 to TRBJ1-5; D unclear. The length of the CDR3 is 11 residues. V lost 5 bases, J lost 3 bases, and 2 bases lay in between. The V gene's germline CDR1 is MDHEN and CDR2 SYDVKM. The CDR3 region has the DNA TGTGCCAGCAGTCCCAATCAGCCCCAGCATTTT. This sequence encodes CASSPNQPQHF.

This sequence joins TRBV5-5 and TRBJ1-5, with D perhaps TRBD1 (5 bases). This CDR3 contains 15 residues. Germline values: CDR1 SGHKS, CDR2 YYEKEE (reference sequence). V was clipped by 1 base and J by 0 bases, with 8 bases between them. Here the CDR3 DNA reads TGTGCCAGCAGCTTGTGGGACGATAGCAATCAGCCCCAGCATTTT. Residues: CASSLWDDSNQPQHF.

This clonotype was seen a single time. This chain joins TRBV2 and TRBJ2-3; no firm D call. CDR3 length equals 15 residues. The germline V gene has CDR1 SNHLY and CDR2 FYNNEI. V lost 7 bases and J lost 2, with 16 bases in between. CDR3 DNA: TGTGCCAGCATAGGCAGGCCCCTGCTCACAGATACGCAGTATTTT. This codes for CASIGRPLLTDTQYF.

V usage is TRBV7-8 and J usage is TRBJ2-5; possibly TRBD2 for D (6 bases). The CDR3 runs to 16 residues. CDR1 is SGHVS, CDR2 FQNEAQ, per germline. Trimming pared 1 base from V and 3 bases from J, leaving 15 bases between. The CDR3 region is CASSLEGRWGEETQYF. The CDR3 DNA follows: TGTGCCAGCAGCTTAGAGGGGAGGTGGGGGGAAGAGACCCAGTACTTC.